Each of the 5 T cell receptor beta chains below was sequenced from the same sample in a study of cytotoxic CD8 clonotypes in ibrutinib-treated CLL. TCRdb's table, derived via immunoSEQ multiplex PCR, lists solely in-frame clones and lacks some. The sample includes roughly 180,000 clones, about 72% seen only once; the top ten take roughly 12%. The sample in question was PBMCs, obtained after 24 months of ibrutinib treatment. These receptors all come from a human donor with chronic lymphocytic leukemia.

The chain couples TRBV27 to TRBJ2-7; tentatively, D is TRBD1 or TRBD2 (6 bases each). Germline CDR1 MNHEY, CDR2 SMNVEV (reference sequence). Trimming took off 6 bases at V and 10 bases at J, with 16 bases between the two ends. The CDR3 totals 12 residues. The CDR3 loop is CASREGGRPQYF. The CDR3 DNA is TGTGCCAGCAGGGAAGGGGGGCGGCCTCAGTACTTC.

This chain uses TRBV4-3 with TRBJ1-2; D gene uncertain. The CDR3 runs 15 residues. Deletions cut 4 bases from V and 1 base from J, with 13 bases between. Looked up from germline, CDR1 is LGHNA and CDR2 is YSLEER. In DNA, the CDR3 is TGCGCCAGCAGCCCGTCTGTAGGCATTAACTATGGCTACACCTTC. It specifies CASSPSVGINYGYTF.

V is TRBV4-2 and J is TRBJ2-7, with 7 bases matching TRBD2. With V trimmed by 5 bases and J by 3 bases, 10 bases remained unmatched. Germline CDR1 reads LGHNA; CDR2 reads YNFKEQ. The CDR3 covers 15 residues. The CDR3 loop is CASSLEASGRYEQYF. The DNA for the CDR3 is TGTGCCAGCAGCTTAGAGGCTAGCGGCCGCTACGAGCAGTACTTC.

This clone has more than one count but fewer than ten. This sequence joins TRBV10-2 and TRBJ2-3, with 12 bases fitting TRBD1. The trim removed 6 bases at V and 3 bases at J, leaving 7 bases unmatched. CDR1 and CDR2 (germline): WSHSY, SAAADI. The CDR3 is made up of 16 amino acids. CDR3 sequence: CASRGDRGPRTDTQYF. CDR3 in DNA: TGCGCCAGCAGGGGGGACAGGGGGCCAAGGACAGATACGCAGTATTTT.

The chain couples TRBV7-2 to TRBJ1-2; a possible D gene is TRBD1 (6 bases). V lost 5 bases and J lost 4, with 17 bases in between. This CDR3 has 15 amino acids. Germline CDR1 is SGHTA and CDR2 is FQGNSA. This CDR3 is CASSQAQGPGYGYTF. The DNA of the CDR3 is TGTGCCAGCAGCCAGGCGCAGGGGCCCGGCTATGGCTACACCTTC.